The sequence of this TCR beta chain was determined in a study of cytotoxic CD8 clonotypes in ibrutinib-treated CLL. This clone appeared a single time. TCRdb keeps only in-frame clones here, not all; method: immunoSEQ multiplex PCR. The sample lists 200,000 to 250,000 clones, just under 80% occurring once. The clonotype comes from a human donor with chronic lymphocytic leukemia. Sequences were derived from PBMCs, sampled after 12 months of ibrutinib treatment.

Here the CDR3 reads CASSSGRGSYNEQFF. DNA of the CDR3: TGTGCCAGCAGCTCCGGGCGGGGCTCCTACAATGAGCAGTTCTTC. The V gene is TRBV7-3, the J gene TRBJ2-1; D possibly corresponds to TRBD2 (6 bases). V lost 4 bases, J lost 0 bases, and 10 bases lay in between. CDR1 SGHTA and CDR2 FQGTGA come from the germline V gene. This CDR3 comprises 15 residues. Supplemented by reference TRBV7-3 and TRBJ2-1, the full variable domain reads GAGVSQTPSNKVTEKGKYVELRCDPISGHTALYWYRQSLGQGPEFLIYFQGTGAADDSGLPNDRFFAVRPEGSVSTLKIQRTERGDSAVYLCASSSGRGSYNEQFFGPGTRLTVL.